In its sample, the clone carrying this TCR beta chain was seen a few times. Germline V gene lookup returns CDR1 SGHTA and CDR2 FQGNSA. The CDR3 spans 15 residues. V lost 1 base, J lost 2 bases, and 3 bases stayed unmatched. Time point here: sample taken at primary tumor resection. The data derive from a study of spatial heterogeneity in lung cancer. One entry per CDR3 protein results from TCRdb running MiXCR on the 5' RACE reads. The data hold under 13,000 distinct CDR3 sequences, with 6.3% observed a single time. The chain carries TRBV7-2 and TRBJ2-7; 9 bases are a match to TRBD2. The receptor comes from a male donor with early-stage non-small cell lung cancer. This specimen was PBMCs, taken at surgery. The CDR3 is CASSLGLAGTYEQYF. DNA for the CDR3: TGTGCCAGCAGCTTAGGCCTAGCGGGGACCTACGAGCAGTACTTC.